Following are 20 T cell receptor beta chains from one sample sequenced in a study of T cells in Graves' hyperthyroidism and ophthalmopathy. From RNA transcripts, TCR beta CDR3 regions were amplified. TCR CDR3 underwent first-round RT-PCR with the HTBI primer set. Each CDR3 protein is one row after TCRdb ran MiXCR on the multiplex PCR reads. The sample has more than 450,000 distinct CDR3 sequences, approximately 20% seen once. Sequencing was carried out using blood. The receptors were gathered from a man aged 35 to 55 with Graves' ophthalmopathy.

This clonotype was detected a few times. The chain uses TRBV29-1 and TRBJ2-5, with 7 bases identical to TRBD2. Germline V CDR1 and CDR2: SQVTM, ANQGSEA. The CDR3 is made up of 14 amino acids. With V trimmed by 1 base and J by 7 bases, 9 bases remained unmatched. The CDR3 region is CSVEARPREGTQYF. The CDR3 DNA sequence: TGCAGCGTTGAAGCGCGGCCCAGGGAGGGGACCCAGTACTTC.

The J gene is TRBJ2-4, the V gene TRBV29-1; TRBD1 is a possible D gene (6 bases). The germline V and J ends were trimmed by 6 bases and 2 bases, with 17 bases remaining between them. This CDR3 is 15 amino acids long. CDR1 SQVTM and CDR2 ANQGSEA come from the germline V gene. This CDR3 reads CSVSDRLLTKNIQYF. The CDR3 bases are TGCAGCGTCTCGGACAGACTCTTGACCAAAAACATTCAGTACTTC.

In its sample, this clonotype was seen many times. The chain uses TRBV3-1 and TRBJ1-6, with D perhaps TRBD1 (5 bases). V was clipped by 0 bases and J by 4 bases, with 13 bases between them. The length of the CDR3 is 17 residues. CDR1 is LGHDT, CDR2 YNNKEL, per germline (reference sequence). As DNA, the CDR3 is TGTGCCAGCAGCCAAGAGTCGCCGAGACAGTATAATTCACCCCTCCACTTT. This codes for CASSQESPRQYNSPLHF.

This clonotype has at least ten counts. This rearrangement joins TRBV5-1 to TRBJ2-3; the match to TRBD2 covers 8 bases. CDR1 SGHRS and CDR2 YFSETQ come from the germline V gene. This CDR3 is 16 amino acids long. V gave up 1 base and J gave up 1 base; unmatched junction bases: 5. The CDR3 region has the DNA TGCGCCAGCAGCTTGTATTCGCGGGGGGGCACAGATACGCAGTATTTT. It translates to CASSLYSRGGTDTQYF.

The chain recombines TRBV29-1 with TRBJ2-1; no reliable D call. V was shortened by 5 bases and J by 7 bases, with 12 bases between the two germline ends. This CDR3 is built from 12 residues. CDR1 SQVTM and CDR2 ANQGSEA come from the germline V gene. The CDR3 DNA reads as TGCAGCGTTTCGTCCCTAACGAATGAGCAGTTCTTC. Protein product: CSVSSLTNEQFF.

This clonotype occurred many times. The chain joins TRBV27 to TRBJ2-7; D is possibly TRBD1 (6 bases). Germline CDR1 reads MNHEY; CDR2 reads SMNVEV (reference sequence). The CDR3 is 15 residues long. V lost 3 bases and J lost 2, with 14 bases in between. The CDR3 loop is CASSFSHRAPYEQYF. The CDR3 nucleotides read TGTGCCAGCAGTTTTTCCCACAGGGCGCCCTACGAGCAGTACTTC.

This clonotype was counted a few times. The rearrangement links TRBV11-2 to TRBJ2-1, with 9 bases matching TRBD1. The J segment lost 9 bases and the V segment lost 5 bases, leaving 8 bases of the junction unmatched. The germline V gene has CDR1 SGHAT and CDR2 FQNNGV. This CDR3 comprises 14 residues. DNA of the CDR3: TGTGCCAGCAGCCAAGGACAGGGGAGAGGTGAGCAGTTCTTC. Translated, it gives CASSQGQGRGEQFF.

The sample holds many counts of this clonotype. This sequence joins TRBV5-1 and TRBJ2-1; TRBD2 aligns across 9 bases. Unmatched junction bases numbered 6, after V lost 2 bases and J lost 0 bases. This CDR3 is 17 amino acids long. Germline assignment: CDR1 SGHRS and CDR2 YFSETQ. Here the CDR3 reads CASSLRLAGISYNEQFF. The DNA for the CDR3 is TGCGCCAGCAGCTTAAGGCTAGCGGGGATCTCCTACAATGAGCAGTTCTTC.

In its sample, this clonotype was seen many times. The chain recombines TRBV2 with TRBJ2-4; D is tentatively TRBD1 or TRBD2 (5 bases each). The CDR3 spans 16 residues. V gave up 2 bases and J gave up 7 bases, with 18 bases separating them. Germline CDR1 and CDR2: SNHLY and FYNNEI. CDR3 nucleotides: TGTGCCAGCAGTGAAACGTCTCGGGGCGCGTGGAACATTCAGTACTTC. It translates to CASSETSRGAWNIQYF.

This clonotype was seen a handful of times. This sequence joins TRBV7-8 and TRBJ1-6, with 10 bases fitting TRBD1. CDR3 length: 15 residues. In germline, CDR1 is SGHVS, CDR2 FQNEAQ. V lost 3 bases and J lost 7; bases outside the gene matches: 3. CDR3 nucleotide sequence: TGTGCCAGCAGCTTCGGACAGGGGGACAATTCACCCCTCCACTTT. Amino acid sequence: CASSFGQGDNSPLHF.

Remarks on this clonotype: A much bigger clone sits one base away, suggesting this may be a read error. The CDR3 region has the DNA TGTGCCAACACTCGGCTAGCGGGGGCGGGAGAGACCCAGTACTTC. Its protein product is CANTRLAGAGETQYF. V is TRBV6-1 and J is TRBJ2-5, with 10 bases lining up with TRBD2. V lost 10 bases, J lost 4 bases, and 12 bases stayed unmatched. Germline V gives CDR1 MNHNS, CDR2 SASEGT. The CDR3 extends over 15 amino acids.

This clonotype was counted a few times. The chain carries TRBV6-2 or TRBV6-3 and TRBJ1-5; D unclear. Germline assignment: CDR1 MNHEY and CDR2 SVGEGT. Trimming shortened V by 6 bases and J by 7 bases, and 16 bases separated the two germline ends. This CDR3 is built from 14 residues. This CDR3 reads CASRADSPGQPQHF. CDR3 coding DNA: TGTGCCAGCAGGGCTGACTCCCCGGGGCAGCCCCAGCATTTT.

The chain recombines TRBV6-1 with TRBJ2-4; 9 positions agree with TRBD2. The CDR3 extends over 15 amino acids. Unmatched junction bases numbered 9, after V lost 7 bases and J lost 5 bases. Germline CDR1 and CDR2: MNHNS and SASEGT. CDR3 DNA sequence: TGTGCCAGCAAATCCCCGGGACTAGCAGAAAACATTCAGTACTTC. Its translation is CASKSPGLAENIQYF.

This chain joins TRBV6-5 and TRBJ1-3; D not resolved. Trimming shortened V by 2 bases and J by 0 bases, and 11 bases separated the two germline ends. Germline CDR1 and CDR2: MNHEY and SVGAGI. The CDR3 is 16 residues long. CDR3 coding DNA: TGTGCCAGCAGTTACCGGGCGTCGTACTCTGGAAACACCATATATTTT. This translates into CASSYRASYSGNTIYF.

The chain uses TRBV7-3 and TRBJ2-1; 7 nucleotides line up with TRBD2. Losses at the gene ends were 2 bases for V and 1 base for J; bases not matched to a gene: 5. The germline V gene has CDR1 SGHTA and CDR2 FQGTGA. The CDR3 is 16 amino acids. The CDR3 sequence is CASSLRPGGSYNEQFF. The CDR3 coding sequence is TGTGCCAGCAGCTTACGACCGGGGGGTTCCTACAATGAGCAGTTCTTC.

This clonotype came up a few times. This rearrangement joins TRBV5-1 to TRBJ2-7; 7 nucleotides align to TRBD1. J gave up 2 bases and V 6 bases, and 11 bases lay outside the gene matches. The CDR3 has 15 residues. The germline gives CDR1 SGHRS, CDR2 YFSETQ. Here the CDR3 DNA reads TGCGCCAGCACATTTCTCGGGGACAGCCCCTACGAGCAGTACTTC. Its protein is CASTFLGDSPYEQYF.

The chain joins TRBV3-1 to TRBJ1-6, with TRBD1 identical over 7 bases. The V and J ends lost 0 bases and 6 bases, in that order; junction bases with no gene match: 2. The CDR3 contains 15 residues. Germline V gives CDR1 LGHDT, CDR2 YNNKEL (reference sequence). CDR3 protein: CASSQENRGNSPLHF. Written as DNA, the CDR3 is TGTGCCAGCAGCCAAGAGAACAGGGGTAATTCACCCCTCCACTTT.

The chain uses TRBV4-2 and TRBJ2-2; 8 bases agree with TRBD2. CDR1 is LGHNA, CDR2 YNFKEQ, per germline. Trimming removed 0 bases from V and 1 base from J; junction bases left unmatched: 1. The CDR3 has 16 amino acids. DNA for the CDR3: TGTGCCAGCAGCCAAGAAGCGGGGGTGAACACCGGGGAGCTGTTTTTT. This translates into CASSQEAGVNTGELFF.

In its sample, this clonotype was seen many times. The chain joins TRBV7-6 to TRBJ2-1; 7 bases agree with TRBD1. The CDR3 is 15 amino acids. Germline CDR1 and CDR2: SGHVS and FNYEAQ. The ends lost 2 bases at V and 1 base at J; junction bases unmatched: 2. The CDR3 region is CASSLQGESYNEQFF. The CDR3 DNA reads as TGTGCCAGCAGCTTACAGGGGGAGTCCTACAATGAGCAGTTCTTC.

The V call is TRBV18, the J call TRBJ1-4; no definite D call. Germline lookup yields CDR1 KGHSH and CDR2 LQKENI. V dropped 6 bases and J dropped 4 bases, with 9 bases sitting between them. This CDR3 is 13 amino acids long. The CDR3 nucleotides read TGTGCCAGCTCGCCCCTCTTTAATGAAAAACTGTTTTTT. This codes for CASSPLFNEKLFF.